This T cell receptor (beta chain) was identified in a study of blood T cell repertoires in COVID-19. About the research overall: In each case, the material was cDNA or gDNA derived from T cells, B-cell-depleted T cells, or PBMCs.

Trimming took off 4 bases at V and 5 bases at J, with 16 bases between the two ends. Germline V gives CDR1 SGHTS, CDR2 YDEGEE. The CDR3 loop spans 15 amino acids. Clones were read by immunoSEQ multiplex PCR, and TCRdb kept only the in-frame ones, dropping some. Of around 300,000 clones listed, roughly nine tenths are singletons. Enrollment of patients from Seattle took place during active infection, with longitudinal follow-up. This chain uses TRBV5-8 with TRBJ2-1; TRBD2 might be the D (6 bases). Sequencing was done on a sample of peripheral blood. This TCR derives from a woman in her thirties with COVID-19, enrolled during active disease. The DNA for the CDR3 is TGTGCCAGCAGCCCGGGACTGCGGTTCGACAATGAGCAGTTCTTC. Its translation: CASSPGLRFDNEQFF.